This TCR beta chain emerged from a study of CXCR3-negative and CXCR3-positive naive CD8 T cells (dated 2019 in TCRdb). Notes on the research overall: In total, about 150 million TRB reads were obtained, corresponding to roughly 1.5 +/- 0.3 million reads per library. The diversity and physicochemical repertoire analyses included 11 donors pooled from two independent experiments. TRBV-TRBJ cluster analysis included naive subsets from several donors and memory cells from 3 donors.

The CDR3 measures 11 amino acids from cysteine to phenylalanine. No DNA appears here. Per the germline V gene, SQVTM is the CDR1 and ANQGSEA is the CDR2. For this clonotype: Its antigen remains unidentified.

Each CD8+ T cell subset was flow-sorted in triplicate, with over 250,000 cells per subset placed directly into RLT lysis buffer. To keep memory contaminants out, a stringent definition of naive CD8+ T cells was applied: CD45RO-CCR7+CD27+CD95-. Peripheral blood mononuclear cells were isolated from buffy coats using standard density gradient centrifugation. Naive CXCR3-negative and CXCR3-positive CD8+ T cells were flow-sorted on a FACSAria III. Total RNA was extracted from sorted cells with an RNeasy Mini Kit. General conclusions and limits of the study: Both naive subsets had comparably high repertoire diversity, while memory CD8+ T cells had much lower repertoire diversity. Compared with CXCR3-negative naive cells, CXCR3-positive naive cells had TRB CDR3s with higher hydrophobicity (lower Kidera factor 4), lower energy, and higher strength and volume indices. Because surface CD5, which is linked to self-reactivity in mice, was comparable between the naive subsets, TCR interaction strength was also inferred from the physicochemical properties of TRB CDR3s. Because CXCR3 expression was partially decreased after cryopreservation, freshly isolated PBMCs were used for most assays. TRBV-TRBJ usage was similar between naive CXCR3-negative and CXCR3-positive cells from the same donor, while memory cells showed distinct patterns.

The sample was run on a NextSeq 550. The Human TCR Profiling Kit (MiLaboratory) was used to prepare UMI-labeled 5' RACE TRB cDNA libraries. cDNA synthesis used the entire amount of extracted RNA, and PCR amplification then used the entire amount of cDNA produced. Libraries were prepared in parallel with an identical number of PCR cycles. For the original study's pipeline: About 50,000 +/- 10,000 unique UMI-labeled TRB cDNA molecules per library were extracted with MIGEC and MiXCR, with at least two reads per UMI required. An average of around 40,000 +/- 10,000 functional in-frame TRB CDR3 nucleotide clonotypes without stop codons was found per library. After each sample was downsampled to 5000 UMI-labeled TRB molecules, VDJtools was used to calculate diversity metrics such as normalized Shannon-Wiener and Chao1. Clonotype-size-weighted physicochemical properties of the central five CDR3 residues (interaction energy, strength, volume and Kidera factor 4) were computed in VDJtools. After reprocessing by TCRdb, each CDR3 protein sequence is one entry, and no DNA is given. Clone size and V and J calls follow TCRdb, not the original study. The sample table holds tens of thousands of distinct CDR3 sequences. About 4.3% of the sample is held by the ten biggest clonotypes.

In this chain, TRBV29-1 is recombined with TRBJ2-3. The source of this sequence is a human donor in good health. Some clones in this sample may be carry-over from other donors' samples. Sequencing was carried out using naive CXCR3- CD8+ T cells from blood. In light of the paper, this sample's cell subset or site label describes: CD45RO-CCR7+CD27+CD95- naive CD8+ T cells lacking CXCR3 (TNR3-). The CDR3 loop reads CSVGVADTQYF.